This TCR beta chain was recorded in a study of shared clonotypes between healthy human individuals. Across the whole study: Each donor had three CD4 naive, three CD4 memory, two CD8 naive and one CD8 memory plate. Findings and caveats of the study: The study found roughly 5% of naive CD4 clonotypes shared across several donors. Represented genetic and exposure-history diversity was restricted by having few donors.

The CDR3 extends over 15 amino acids. Per germline, CDR1 MNHEY and CDR2 SVGAGI. The J segment lost 0 bases and the V segment lost 3 bases, leaving 4 bases of the junction unmatched. The data were produced by immunoSEQ multiplex PCR, yet TCRdb's version contains in-frame clones alone and is incomplete. The profile shows around 2,000,000 clones, under 95% of them singletons. About this clone: Its antigen is not known.

Naive CD8 isolation took CD45RO-negative cells positively selected for CCR7 and excluded terminally differentiated effector memory CD45RA+ cells. The chain has TRBV6-5 and TRBJ2-7, with 8 bases lining up with TRBD2. The sequenced sample was naive CD8+ T cells from PBMCs. This sequence originates from a man younger than 35 in good health. Some clones in this sample may be carry-over from other donors' samples. CDR3 region: CASSYQAGGSYEQYF. The CDR3 DNA follows: TGTGCCAGCAGTTATCAGGCGGGAGGCTCCTACGAGCAGTACTTC.